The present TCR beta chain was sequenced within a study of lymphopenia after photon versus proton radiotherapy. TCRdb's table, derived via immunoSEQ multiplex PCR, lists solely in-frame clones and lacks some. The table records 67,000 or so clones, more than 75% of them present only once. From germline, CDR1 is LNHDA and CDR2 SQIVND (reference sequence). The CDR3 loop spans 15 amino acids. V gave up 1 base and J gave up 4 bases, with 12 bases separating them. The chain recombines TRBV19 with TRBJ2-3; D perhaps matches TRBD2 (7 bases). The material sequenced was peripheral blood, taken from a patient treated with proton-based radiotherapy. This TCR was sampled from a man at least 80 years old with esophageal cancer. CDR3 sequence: CASSIGSGGADTQYF. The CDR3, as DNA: TGTGCCAGTAGTATAGGGTCGGGGGGCGCAGATACGCAGTATTTT.